This T cell receptor (beta chain) is from a study of blood T cell repertoires in COVID-19. CDR3 length equals 14 residues. The germline CDR1 and CDR2 sequences are MNHEY and SVGAGI. V dropped 2 bases and J dropped 7; count of bases not matched to a gene: 5. This clone occurred once. Here immunoSEQ multiplex PCR was the method, and the copy in TCRdb shows in-frame clones only, minus some. Altogether about 190,000 clones are present, 89% being singletons, with the ten largest covering 6.5% to 8.5%. This receptor was identified in a man in his forties with acute or convalescent COVID-19. The rearrangement links TRBV6-5 to TRBJ1-5, with 7 bases matching TRBD1. The source material was peripheral blood. CDR3 amino acids: CASSYPGGGQPQHF. The CDR3 DNA follows: TGTGCCAGCAGTTACCCAGGGGGTGGACAGCCCCAGCATTTT.